A single sample gave rise to the 28 T cell receptor beta chains below, sequenced in a study of blood T cell repertoires in COVID-19. Data came from immunoSEQ multiplex PCR; TCRdb stores just in-frame clones and leaves some out. The profile shows around 400,000 clones, 87% of them singletons. Sequencing was done on a sample of peripheral blood. The receptors were sampled from a woman in her 30s with COVID-19, enrolled during active disease.

This clone is a singleton in its sample. The chain employs TRBV7-8 and TRBJ2-1, with 9 positions matching TRBD2. In germline, CDR1 is SGHVS, CDR2 FQNEAQ. V lost 3 bases to trimming and J lost 2 bases; unmatched junction nucleotides: 2. The CDR3 contains 15 residues. The CDR3 DNA reads as TGTGCCAGCAGCTTTCAGCGGGAGGCCTACAATGAGCAGTTCTTC. Encoded protein: CASSFQREAYNEQFF.

CDR3 sequence reads: CASSPRDRSYNEQFF. The CDR3 nucleotides are TGTGCCAGCAGCCCTAGGGACAGATCCTACAATGAGCAGTTCTTC. J is TRBJ2-1 and V is TRBV7-8; TRBD1 matches 7 bases. There are 15 residues in the CDR3. CDR1 is SGHVS, CDR2 FQNEAQ, per germline. V shed 5 bases, J shed 1 base, and the junction held 5 bases outside the gene matches.

The rearrangement uses TRBV4-2 and TRBJ1-4, with TRBD1 matching 7 bases. This CDR3 spans 14 amino acids. The V gene's germline CDR1 is LGHNA and CDR2 YNFKEQ. J was trimmed by 8 bases and V by 1 base; bases with no gene match: 4. In DNA, the CDR3 is TGTGCCAGCAGCCAAGTAGGGACAGTAGAAAAACTGTTTTTT. Amino acid sequence: CASSQVGTVEKLFF.

V is TRBV6-2 or TRBV6-3 and J is TRBJ1-2; 8 nucleotides align to TRBD1. V trimming: 6 bases; J trimming: 8 bases; junction bases outside the gene matches: 11. Germline values: CDR1 MNHEY, CDR2 SVGEGT. The length of the CDR3 is 14 residues. The CDR3 DNA reads as TGTGCCAGCAGCTTCGGACAGGGTGGTACAGGCTACACCTTC. Its translation is CASSFGQGGTGYTF.

CDR3 amino acids: CASSERGGGAAGELFF. The CDR3 bases are TGTGCCAGCAGTGAAAGAGGAGGGGGCGCCGCCGGGGAGCTGTTTTTT. The chain joins TRBV2 to TRBJ2-2; TRBD1 might be the D (7 bases). Germline values: CDR1 SNHLY, CDR2 FYNNEI. Trimming left V 2 bases short and J 6 bases short, with 16 bases between. The CDR3 loop spans 16 amino acids.

The rearrangement links TRBV27 to TRBJ2-7; TRBD2 aligns across 13 bases. Looked up from germline, CDR1 is MNHEY and CDR2 is SMNVEV (reference sequence). The CDR3 sequence is 18 residues long. Germline trimming cut 4 bases from V and 0 bases from J; bases unmatched to any gene: 9. The CDR3, as DNA: TGTGCCAGCAGTTCCGGGACTAGCGGGATAACCCCCTCCTACGAGCAGTACTTC. This translates into CASSSGTSGITPSYEQYF.

The rearrangement links TRBV11-2 to TRBJ2-5; D possibly corresponds to TRBD2 (5 bases). Trimming took 0 bases from V and 2 from J, leaving 16 bases between them. This CDR3 has 17 residues. CDR1 and CDR2 from the germline V gene are SGHAT and FQNNGV. The CDR3 DNA is TGTGCCAGCAGCTTAGATTCTCACCGGGGATTTCAAGAGACCCAGTACTTC. Translation gives CASSLDSHRGFQETQYF.

Only a few counts were recorded for this clone. V gene TRBV28 combines with J gene TRBJ1-5; tentative D call: TRBD1 (5 bases). Trimming shortened V by 6 bases and J by 0 bases, and 12 bases separated the two germline ends. CDR3 length equals 15 residues. In germline, CDR1 is MDHEN, CDR2 SYDVKM. The CDR3 is CASRYRQNSNQPQHF. The DNA of the CDR3 is TGTGCCAGCAGATACCGACAGAATAGCAATCAGCCCCAGCATTTT.

J is TRBJ2-3 and V is TRBV7-9; TRBD1 aligns across 9 bases. The junction had 5 bases not matched to a gene; V was cut back by 4 bases and J by 3 bases. Germline V lookup: CDR1 SEHNR, CDR2 FQNEAQ (reference sequence). The CDR3 runs to 15 residues. Written as DNA, the CDR3 is TGTGCCAGCAGCTCACAGGGGGCTGGTACAGATACGCAGTATTTT. This sequence encodes CASSSQGAGTDTQYF.

This clone has only one observation. The gene calls are TRBV5-5 and TRBJ2-7; D is perhaps TRBD2 (7 bases). Germline V CDR1 and CDR2: SGHKS, YYEKEE (reference sequence). The length of the CDR3 is 14 residues. V was shortened by 2 bases and J by 6 bases, with 15 bases between the two germline ends. CDR3 sequence: CASSFMGGPSEQYF. In nucleotides, the CDR3 is TGTGCCAGCAGCTTTATGGGGGGGCCCTCCGAGCAGTACTTC.

The chain couples TRBV20-1 to TRBJ2-1; a weak D match, TRBD2 (6 bases). Trimming cost V 3 bases and J 5 bases, with 14 bases left between them. Germline CDR1 reads DFQATT; CDR2 reads SNEGSKA (reference sequence). This CDR3 has 14 amino acids. CDR3 amino acids: CSASWRETNNEQFF. For the CDR3, the DNA is TGCAGTGCTAGTTGGCGGGAAACCAACAATGAGCAGTTCTTC.

This clone is a singleton in its sample. V is TRBV5-1 and J is TRBJ2-1; 12 positions match TRBD2. CDR1 SGHRS and CDR2 YFSETQ come from the germline V gene. The V and J ends lost 3 bases and 5 bases, in that order; junction bases with no gene match: 3. The CDR3 has 15 amino acids. The CDR3 bases are TGCGCCAGCAGCTCTACTAGCGGGAGGAACAATGAGCAGTTCTTC. This sequence encodes CASSSTSGRNNEQFF.

The chain carries TRBV27 and TRBJ1-1; 11 positions match TRBD1. After removal of 3 bases from V and 4 bases from J, the junction contained 1 base not matched to a gene. This CDR3 comprises 14 residues. Looked up from germline, CDR1 is MNHEY and CDR2 is SMNVEV (reference sequence). Here the CDR3 reads CASSFGTGGTEAFF. CDR3 bases: TGTGCCAGCAGTTTTGGGACAGGGGGCACTGAAGCTTTCTTT.

The chain is built from TRBV5-4 and TRBJ2-7; 8 bases match TRBD2. Germline CDR1 reads SGHNT; CDR2 reads YYREEE (reference sequence). The CDR3 is 15 amino acids. V lost 0 bases to trimming and J lost 6 bases; unmatched junction nucleotides: 8. The CDR3 region is CASSLAAGLVSEQYF. The CDR3, as DNA: TGTGCCAGCAGCTTGGCGGCGGGACTAGTGAGCGAGCAGTACTTC.

The chain couples TRBV19 to TRBJ1-5; tentatively, D is TRBD1 (5 bases). The CDR3 is made up of 16 amino acids. V was shortened by 6 bases and J by 0 bases, with 15 bases between the two germline ends. CDR1 and CDR2 from the germline V gene are LNHDA and SQIVND (reference sequence). The CDR3 protein is CASRKTGINSNQPQHF. The CDR3, as DNA: TGTGCCAGTAGGAAAACAGGAATTAATAGCAATCAGCCCCAGCATTTT.

The J gene is TRBJ2-3, the V gene TRBV7-2; possibly TRBD1 for D (5 bases). Germline V gives CDR1 SGHTA, CDR2 FQGNSA. V lost 3 bases, J lost 0 bases, and 10 bases lay in between. The CDR3 spans 15 residues. The DNA of the CDR3 is TGTGCCAGCAGCTTGGACATTCCTAGCACAGATACGCAGTATTTT. Translated, it gives CASSLDIPSTDTQYF.

The chain joins TRBV4-1 to TRBJ2-3; D is unclear. The CDR3 runs 15 residues. V was clipped by 0 bases and J by 1 base, with 8 bases between them. CDR1 MGHRA and CDR2 YSYEKL come from the germline V gene. CDR3 amino acids: CASSQDQDRTDTQYF. The CDR3 nucleotides read TGCGCCAGCAGCCAAGACCAGGATCGCACAGATACGCAGTATTTT.

The rearrangement uses TRBV28 and TRBJ1-1, with D perhaps TRBD1 (5 bases). Germline assignment: CDR1 MDHEN and CDR2 SYDVKM. This CDR3 contains 14 residues. Trimming stripped 5 bases from V and 5 bases from J, with 15 bases between. CDR3 sequence (DNA): TGTGCCAGCAGTCTCCTGACAGAGAGGACTGAAGCTTTCTTT. It codes for CASSLLTERTEAFF.

The V and J genes are TRBV28 and TRBJ1-1, with 8 bases identical to TRBD1. The CDR3 has 16 amino acids. V lost 5 bases and J lost 0; bases outside the gene matches: 8. From germline, CDR1 is MDHEN and CDR2 SYDVKM. The CDR3 reads CASSPGPGQVNTEAFF. The CDR3, as DNA: TGTGCCAGCAGTCCAGGACCGGGACAGGTGAACACTGAAGCTTTCTTT. Supplemented by reference TRBV28 and TRBJ1-1, the full variable domain reads DVKVTQSSRYLVKRTGEKVFLECVQDMDHENMFWYRQDPGLGLRLIYFSYDVKMKEKGDIPEGYSVSREKKERFSLILESASTNQTSMYLCASSPGPGQVNTEAFFGQGTRLTVV.

The V call is TRBV18, the J call TRBJ2-5, with D perhaps TRBD1 (5 bases). The CDR3 totals 13 residues. V dropped 2 bases and J dropped 4 bases, with 8 bases sitting between them. In germline, CDR1 is KGHSH, CDR2 LQKENI. Here the CDR3 reads CASSPWGGETQYF. CDR3 sequence (DNA): TGTGCCAGCTCACCATGGGGCGGAGAGACCCAGTACTTC.

This chain joins TRBV29-1 and TRBJ1-5; 7 nucleotides agree with TRBD1. There are 13 residues in the CDR3. Germline V lookup: CDR1 SQVTM, CDR2 ANQGSEA. V gave up 4 bases and J gave up 4 bases; unmatched junction bases: 4. CDR3 bases: TGCAGCGTTGCAGGGGGTCGAAATCAGCCCCAGCATTTT. Translated: CSVAGGRNQPQHF.

The chain links TRBV29-1 to TRBJ1-3; no reliable D call. Germline V gives CDR1 SQVTM, CDR2 ANQGSEA. V gave up 5 bases and J gave up 0 bases, with 2 bases separating them. The CDR3 extends over 11 amino acids. This CDR3 reads CSVRSGNTIYF. The CDR3 coding sequence is TGCAGCGTTCGCTCTGGAAACACCATATATTTT.

This clone came up a few times. The gene calls are TRBV10-2 and TRBJ2-1; 9 bases map to TRBD1. From germline, CDR1 is WSHSY and CDR2 SAAADI. V dropped 4 bases and J dropped 4; count of bases not matched to a gene: 5. The CDR3 extends over 15 amino acids. The CDR3 nucleotides are TGCGCCAGCAGTGTACCCGGGACAGGGTACAATGAGCAGTTCTTC. This encodes CASSVPGTGYNEQFF.

The V call is TRBV19, the J call TRBJ2-5; 7 positions agree with TRBD2. This CDR3 contains 14 residues. Trimming cost V 7 bases and J 0 bases; bases outside gene matches: 5. Germline CDR1 LNHDA, CDR2 SQIVND (reference sequence). CDR3 nucleotide sequence: TGTGCCAGTAAGTCTCTAGCGGACCAAGAGACCCAGTACTTC. Its protein product is CASKSLADQETQYF.

In its sample, this clone was seen a few times. CDR3 sequence: CASSLQGRAYEQYF. CDR3 in DNA: TGTGCCAGCAGCTTACAGGGTCGGGCCTACGAGCAGTACTTC. The chain couples TRBV5-4 to TRBJ2-7; a weak D match, TRBD1 (6 bases). Germline CDR1 SGHNT, CDR2 YYREEE (reference sequence). This CDR3 is built from 14 residues. V dropped 2 bases and J dropped 2 bases, with 11 bases sitting between them.

The chain uses TRBV4-3 and TRBJ1-2; no firm D call. The V gene lost 1 base and the J gene lost 0 bases, with 9 bases spanning the gap. CDR3 length equals 15 residues. Germline CDR1 reads LGHNA; CDR2 reads YSLEER. The CDR3 DNA reads as TGCGCCAGCAGCCAAGGTATCCCAGCTAACTATGGCTACACCTTC. It specifies CASSQGIPANYGYTF.

This chain connects TRBV10-2 to TRBJ1-4; 10 bases map to TRBD1. Germline CDR1 is WSHSY and CDR2 is SAAADI. The length of the CDR3 is 15 residues. Trimming at V came to 0 bases and at J to 10 bases, leaving 5 bases not matched to a gene. The CDR3 DNA follows: TGCGCCAGCAGTGAGTCGAGACAGGGGGCGGGAAAACTGTTTTTT. The encoded protein is CASSESRQGAGKLFF.

The genes are TRBV28 and TRBJ2-1, with D hard to call. Deletions cut 5 bases from V and 0 bases from J, with 8 bases between. The germline V gene encodes CDR1 MDHEN and CDR2 SYDVKM. This CDR3 contains 14 residues. As DNA, the CDR3 is TGTGCCAGCAGTGGAGTCAGCTCCTACAATGAGCAGTTCTTC. The encoded protein is CASSGVSSYNEQFF.